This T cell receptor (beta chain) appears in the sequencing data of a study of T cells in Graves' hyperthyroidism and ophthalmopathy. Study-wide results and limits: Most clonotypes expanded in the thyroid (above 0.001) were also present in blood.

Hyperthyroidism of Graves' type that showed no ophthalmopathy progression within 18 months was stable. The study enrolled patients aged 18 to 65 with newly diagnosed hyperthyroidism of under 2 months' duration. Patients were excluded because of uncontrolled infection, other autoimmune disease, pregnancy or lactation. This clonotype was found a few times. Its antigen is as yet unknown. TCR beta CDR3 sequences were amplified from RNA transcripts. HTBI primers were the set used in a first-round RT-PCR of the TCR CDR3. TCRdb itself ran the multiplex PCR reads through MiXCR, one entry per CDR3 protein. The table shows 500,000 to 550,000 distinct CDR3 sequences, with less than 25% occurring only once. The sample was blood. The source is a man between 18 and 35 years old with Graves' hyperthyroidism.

This CDR3 is CASSFGTGVAEQYF. CDR3 nucleotides: TGCGCCAGCAGCTTCGGGACAGGGGTGGCCGAGCAGTACTTC. The chain carries TRBV5-1 and TRBJ2-7; 10 bases fit TRBD1. CDR1 and CDR2 from the germline V gene are SGHRS and YFSETQ. The V gene end was trimmed by 2 bases and the J gene end by 6 bases; junction bases not matched to a gene: 5. This CDR3 has 14 residues.